This T cell receptor (beta chain) was documented in a study of T cell repertoires in cytomegalovirus infection (dated by TCRdb to the late 2010s). General notes on the study: The HLA type of each donor mattered for the analysis, because public TCR beta signatures pointed to carriage of CMV infection along with the matching HLA type.

The research as a whole found: The ex vivo response was dominated by HLA-C-restricted CMV-specific TCR beta clonotypes, which also provided the single most frequent clonotype in two of eight donors. In both this cohort and an independent cohort of several hundred donors, the cumulative frequency of public TCR beta family members distinguished carriers of CMV infection plus the relevant HLA type.

This clonotype was found a few times. The antigen it recognizes is unknown. No much larger clone exists at a distance of one base, and base qualities are not known. CDR1 and CDR2 are drawn from the germline V gene (reference sequence): DFQATT, SNEGSKA. Trimming accounts for 3 bases at V and 2 bases at J, while the number of junction bases matched to no gene is 3. The CDR3 goes from the cysteine to the valine over 14 residues. Only CDR3 DNA is held: 42 bases, read in frame from base 1. Sequencing took place on an Illumina HiSeq 1500. TCRdb ran its own pipeline on the public reads, namely fastp trimming at Q25 and MiXCR clone calling, and kept in-frame beta chains. Entries are consolidated by CDR3 protein sequence, retaining the most common genes and DNA. Across this sample there are 290,000 or so distinct CDR3 sequences, with around 10% seen only once. Clones ranked in the top ten supply 2.5% of the sample.

The sequence was collected from a human donor in good health (CMV status not recorded). Some clones in this sample may be carry-over from other donors' samples. Recombination linked TRBV20-1 to TRBJ2-7; the central 11 bases match TRBD2. Sequencing was performed on PBMCs. The CDR3 amino acid sequence is: CSARTSGAAYEQYV. The DNA sequence is as follows: TGCAGTGCTAGGACTAGCGGGGCGGCCTACGAGCAGTACGTC.